This T cell receptor (beta chain) was documented in a study of cytotoxic CD8 clonotypes in ibrutinib-treated CLL. Study results and limitations: Rare overall, public clonotypes shrank or held steady under therapy. The study found baseline clonality above age-matched healthy donors, tracking circulating CD8+ T-cell counts.

Concerning this clone: Its cognate antigen is unknown.

TCRdb keeps only in-frame clones here, not all; method: immunoSEQ multiplex PCR. The table records around 92,000 clones, 75% to 80% of them present only once. The V and J ends lost 0 bases and 0 bases respectively, with 8 bases between them. Per the germline V gene, CDR1 is SGHNT and CDR2 is YYREEE (reference sequence). This CDR3 has 15 amino acids. The chain carries TRBV5-4 and TRBJ2-3, with D possibly TRBD2 on 6 matching bases. The clonotype was recovered from a human donor with chronic lymphocytic leukemia. The material was PBMCs, obtained after 24 months of ibrutinib treatment. CDR3 protein: CASSLVAGSTDTQYF. The CDR3 DNA sequence: TGTGCCAGCAGCTTGGTGGCGGGAAGCACAGATACGCAGTATTTT. The full variable domain, its missing parts supplied by reference TRBV5-4 and TRBJ2-3, is ETGVTQSPTHLIKTRGQQVTLRCSSQSGHNTVSWYQQALGQGPQFIFQYYREEENGRGNFPPRFSGLQFPNYSSELNVNALELDDSALYLCASSLVAGSTDTQYFGPGTRLTVL.